Below are 30 T cell receptor beta chains sequenced from a single sample in a study of T cell responses to AZD1222 COVID-19 vaccine. The table came from immunoSEQ multiplex PCR; TCRdb's copy has only in-frame clones and leaves some out. The repertoire holds some 80,000 clones, with approximately 89% as singletons. Sequenced here: peripheral blood, sampled 28 days after the second dose of the MenACWY control vaccine. The receptors stem from an adult who received the MenACWY meningococcal vaccine as a control.

The J gene is TRBJ1-6, the V gene TRBV28; D might be TRBD1 (6 bases). CDR1 is MDHEN and CDR2 is SYDVKM in the germline V gene. Between the trimmed V and J ends, which lost 4 bases and 2 bases, there was a span of 15 bases. The CDR3 covers 17 residues. The CDR3, as DNA: TGTGCCAGCAGTTCCCTGACAGGCTCGACCTATAATTCACCCCTCCACTTT. It encodes CASSSLTGSTYNSPLHF.

V gene TRBV11-1 combines with J gene TRBJ1-2; D is ambiguous. There are 14 residues in the CDR3. Germline CDR1 reads SGHAT; CDR2 reads FQDESV (reference sequence). The V end was cut by 0 bases, the J end by 2 bases, with 7 bases between. Here the CDR3 DNA reads TGTGCCAGCAGCTTAGCAGACGAAAACTATGGCTACACCTTC. This encodes CASSLADENYGYTF.

The gene calls are TRBV18 and TRBJ1-5; TRBD1 agrees at 7 bases. V was pared by 6 bases and J by 6 bases, with 8 bases of the junction left unmatched. The germline CDR1 and CDR2 sequences are KGHSH and LQKENI. This CDR3 comprises 14 residues. This chain's CDR3 is CASSLDRAGQPQHF. As DNA, the CDR3 is TGTGCCAGCTCCCTCGACAGGGCCGGTCAGCCCCAGCATTTT.

The chain couples TRBV6-5 to TRBJ1-5; D call uncertain. The CDR3 is 13 residues long. CDR1 is MNHEY and CDR2 is SVGAGI in the germline V gene. Deletions cut 8 bases from V and 0 bases from J, with 8 bases between. In DNA, the CDR3 is TGTGCCAGCGGGGTGGATAGCAATCAGCCCCAGCATTTT. It specifies CASGVDSNQPQHF.

The chain combines TRBV19 with TRBJ1-2; 7 bases agree with TRBD1. Germline V lookup: CDR1 LNHDA, CDR2 SQIVND (reference sequence). V lost 9 bases and J lost 5; bases outside the gene matches: 6. This CDR3 is built from 12 residues. The CDR3 region is CASQTGSYGYTF. The CDR3, as DNA: TGTGCCAGCCAGACAGGGTCTTATGGCTACACCTTC.

This chain joins TRBV7-2 and TRBJ1-1; TRBD1 matches at 7 bases. The CDR3 covers 14 residues. Germline V CDR1 and CDR2: SGHTA, FQGNSA. The V and J ends lost 3 bases and 1 base, in that order; junction bases with no gene match: 2. The CDR3 DNA reads TGTGCCAGCAGCTTGTGGACAGGGAACACTGAAGCTTTCTTT. This gives the protein CASSLWTGNTEAFF. Full variable domain (remainder filled in from reference TRBV7-2 and TRBJ1-1): GAGVSQSPSNKVTEKGKDVELRCDPISGHTALYWYRQSLGQGLEFLIYFQGNSAPDKSGLPSDRFSAERTGGSVSTLTIQRTQQEDSAVYLCASSLWTGNTEAFFGQGTRLTVV.

V gene TRBV7-2 combines with J gene TRBJ2-7, with no clear D. Trimming removed 1 base from V and 7 bases from J, with 11 bases in between. From germline, CDR1 is SGHTA and CDR2 FQGNSA. The CDR3 sequence is 13 residues long. The CDR3 sequence: CASSLDLVGEQYF. Here the CDR3 DNA reads TGTGCCAGCAGCTTAGATCTAGTGGGGGAGCAGTACTTC. Full variable domain (remainder filled in from reference TRBV7-2 and TRBJ2-7): GAGVSQSPSNKVTEKGKDVELRCDPISGHTALYWYRQSLGQGLEFLIYFQGNSAPDKSGLPSDRFSAERTGGSVSTLTIQRTQQEDSAVYLCASSLDLVGEQYFGPGTRLTVT.

The chain employs TRBV9 and TRBJ1-6; D gene ambiguous. Germline V gene lookup returns CDR1 SGDLS and CDR2 YYNGEE. CDR3 size: 15 residues. Trimming removed 4 bases at V and 7 bases at J, with 15 bases between. In nucleotides, the CDR3 is TGTGCCAGCAGCAAAGACACGGGTTCCAATTCACCCCTCCACTTT. This gives the protein CASSKDTGSNSPLHF.

The genes are TRBV5-6 and TRBJ1-1; TRBD1 is a possible D gene (6 bases). CDR1 is SGHDT, CDR2 YYEEEE, per germline. The CDR3 is made up of 16 amino acids. V lost 3 bases, J lost 6 bases, and 21 bases lay in between. CDR3 loop: CASSSKLRQEAAEAFF. CDR3 in DNA: TGTGCCAGCAGCTCCAAGCTTCGACAGGAGGCAGCTGAAGCTTTCTTT. Drawing the rest from reference TRBV5-6 and TRBJ1-1, the complete variable domain is DAGVTQSPTHLIKTRGQQVTLRCSPKSGHDTVSWYQQALGQGPQFIFQYYEEEERQRGNFPDRFSGHQFPNYSSELNVNALLLGDSALYLCASSSKLRQEAAEAFFGQGTRLTVV.

V gene TRBV13 combines with J gene TRBJ2-6; weak D call: TRBD2 (6 bases). The V and J ends lost 5 bases and 0 bases respectively, with 14 bases between them. The CDR3 covers 17 residues. The germline V gene has CDR1 PRHDT and CDR2 FYEKMQ (reference sequence). This CDR3 is CASSTGTSYSGANVLTF. The DNA for the CDR3 is TGTGCCAGCAGCACCGGGACTTCTTACTCTGGGGCCAACGTCCTGACTTTC. Full variable domain (rest looked up from reference TRBV13 and TRBJ2-6): AAGVIQSPRHLIKEKRETATLKCYPIPRHDTVYWYQQGPGQDPQFLISFYEKMQSDKGSIPDRFSAQQFSDYHSELNMSSLELGDSALYFCASSTGTSYSGANVLTFGAGSRLTVL.

The genes are TRBV28 and TRBJ1-5, with 7 bases fitting TRBD1. This CDR3 is 14 amino acids long. V shed 5 bases and J 7 bases; nucleotides not matched to a gene: 8. Germline V gene lookup returns CDR1 MDHEN and CDR2 SYDVKM. The CDR3 sequence: CASSHRGGPQPQHF. The CDR3 nucleotides are TGTGCCAGCAGTCACAGGGGCGGCCCCCAGCCCCAGCATTTT.

V and J are TRBV11-3 and TRBJ2-1; TRBD1 matches at 7 bases. With V trimmed by 6 bases and J by 4 bases, 9 bases remained unmatched. Per germline, CDR1 SGHNT and CDR2 YENEEA. The CDR3 covers 15 residues. CDR3 residues: CASRQTGFSYNEQFF. In nucleotides, the CDR3 is TGTGCCAGCAGGCAGACAGGGTTTTCATACAATGAGCAGTTCTTC. Full variable domain (rest looked up from reference TRBV11-3 and TRBJ2-1): EAGVVQSPRYKIIEKKQPVAFWCNPISGHNTLYWYLQNLGQGPELLIRYENEEAVDDSQLPKDRFSAERLKGVDSTLKIQPAELGDSAVYLCASRQTGFSYNEQFFGPGTRLTVL.

The chain has TRBV24-1 and TRBJ2-1; 12 bases fit TRBD1. After removal of 4 bases from V and 7 bases from J, the junction contained 7 bases not matched to a gene. The CDR3 length is 16 residues. Germline assignment: CDR1 KGHDR and CDR2 SFDVKD. The CDR3 nucleotides are TGTGCCACCAGTGACAAGGGACAGGGGGCGTTGAATGAGCAGTTCTTC. Translated: CATSDKGQGALNEQFF.

A remark on this clone: Other DNA sequences of this sample code for an identical CDR3. The rearrangement links TRBV7-9 to TRBJ1-1; no reliable D call. The germline CDR1 and CDR2 sequences are SEHNR and FQNEAQ (reference sequence). V dropped 3 bases and J dropped 3 bases, with 2 bases sitting between them. This CDR3 spans 11 amino acids. CDR3 loop: CASSFDTEAFF. The CDR3 coding sequence is TGTGCCAGCAGCTTCGACACTGAAGCTTTCTTT.

The rearrangement links TRBV2 to TRBJ1-5; D is possibly TRBD1 (5 bases). Deletions cut 0 bases from V and 2 bases from J, with 14 bases between. This CDR3 has 17 residues. Germline loops: CDR1 SNHLY, CDR2 FYNNEI. CDR3 DNA: TGTGCCAGCAGTGAAGCGCGGAGTCAGGGCGGCAATCAGCCCCAGCATTTT. This codes for CASSEARSQGGNQPQHF. The variable domain in full, completed from reference TRBV2 and TRBJ1-5, reads EPEVTQTPSHQVTQMGQEVILRCVPISNHLYFYWYRQILGQKVEFLVSFYNNEISEKSEIFDDQFSVERPDGSNFTLKIRSTKLEDSAMYFCASSEARSQGGNQPQHFGDGTRLSIL.

This chain links TRBV6-5 with TRBJ1-5; TRBD1 matches 7 bases. CDR1 MNHEY and CDR2 SVGAGI come from the germline V gene. Trimming cost V 6 bases and J 3 bases; bases outside gene matches: 8. This CDR3 spans 15 amino acids. The CDR3: CASRLSGTVNQPQHF. CDR3 in DNA: TGTGCCAGCAGGTTATCCGGGACAGTCAATCAGCCCCAGCATTTT.

This clone has a single count. The chain uses TRBV2 and TRBJ2-5; tentatively, D is TRBD1 (5 bases). This CDR3 contains 13 residues. Germline CDR1 and CDR2: SNHLY and FYNNEI. Trimming pared 4 bases from V and 3 bases from J, leaving 9 bases between. The CDR3 coding sequence is TGTGCCAGCAGTGGGGGCAGCGAAGAGACCCAGTACTTC. Amino acids: CASSGGSEETQYF.

The rearrangement uses TRBV10-3 and TRBJ2-5; TRBD2 aligns across 9 bases. Germline CDR1 is ENHRY and CDR2 is SYGVKD. The CDR3 covers 17 residues. V dropped 1 base and J dropped 7; count of bases not matched to a gene: 13. The CDR3 here is CAISEFPREGAQGTQYF. In nucleotides, the CDR3 is TGTGCCATCAGTGAGTTTCCGCGGGAGGGGGCGCAGGGGACCCAGTACTTC.

A single count supports this clone. This chain joins TRBV13 and TRBJ2-7, with a possible D match to TRBD1 (5 bases). The CDR3 has 14 residues. Trimming left V 2 bases short and J 6 bases short, with 14 bases between. CDR1 is PRHDT and CDR2 is FYEKMQ in the germline V gene (reference sequence). This chain's CDR3 is CASSLNSPTGEQYF. The CDR3 region has the DNA TGTGCCAGCAGCTTAAACAGCCCTACAGGCGAGCAGTACTTC.

The J gene is TRBJ2-7, the V gene TRBV19; TRBD2 might be the D (5 bases). Germline CDR1 reads LNHDA; CDR2 reads SQIVND (reference sequence). V gave up 3 bases and J gave up 2 bases, with 14 bases separating them. The CDR3 is 15 amino acids. Here the CDR3 reads CASSIGGVTPYEQYF. Written as DNA, the CDR3 is TGTGCCAGTAGTATTGGAGGTGTGACTCCCTACGAGCAGTACTTC.

This sequence joins TRBV7-2 and TRBJ1-2, with D possibly being TRBD1 (6 bases). The CDR3 is 15 amino acids. Trimming shortened V by 5 bases and J by 8 bases, and 21 bases separated the two germline ends. Germline values: CDR1 SGHTA, CDR2 FQGNSA. CDR3 sequence reads: CASSPRAGTTGGYTF. Here the CDR3 DNA reads TGTGCCAGCAGCCCTCGAGCCGGGACAACTGGAGGCTACACCTTC.

CDR3 protein: CASSMGPNGGYTF. DNA of the CDR3: TGTGCCAGCAGCATGGGACCTAACGGGGGCTACACCTTC. The chain employs TRBV6-5 and TRBJ1-2, with D possibly TRBD1 on 5 matching bases. V was cut by 6 bases and J by 8 bases, with 16 bases left in between. The V gene's germline CDR1 is MNHEY and CDR2 SVGAGI. This CDR3 spans 13 amino acids.

This chain uses TRBV30 with TRBJ2-7, with 7 positions matching TRBD2. With V trimmed by 3 bases and J by 0 bases, 2 bases remained unmatched. The CDR3 extends over 13 amino acids. CDR1 is GTSNPN and CDR2 is SVGIG in the germline V gene (reference sequence). CDR3 sequence reads: CAWRGGSSYEQYF. In nucleotides, the CDR3 is TGTGCCTGGAGGGGAGGGAGCTCCTACGAGCAGTACTTC.

The V gene is TRBV3-1 (or the pseudogene TRBV3-2), the J gene TRBJ2-2, with a possible D match to TRBD2 (5 bases). In germline, CDR1 is LGHDT, CDR2 YNNKEL (reference sequence). Deletions cut 3 bases from V and 1 base from J, with 12 bases between. CDR3 length equals 16 residues. The CDR3 region has the DNA TGTGCCAGCAGCCACGAGGGAATCATGAACACCGGGGAGCTGTTTTTT. This gives the protein CASSHEGIMNTGELFF.

The chain couples TRBV4-3 to TRBJ1-5, with D tentatively TRBD1 (6 bases). The CDR3 is 15 residues long. Trimming took off 2 bases at V and 7 bases at J, with 15 bases between the two ends. Germline CDR1 reads LGHNA; CDR2 reads YSLEER. The CDR3 region has the DNA TGCGCCAGCAGCCAAATCTGGCGGACAGCCCAGCCCCAGCATTTT. It codes for CASSQIWRTAQPQHF.

The chain employs TRBV5-4 and TRBJ2-1, with 8 bases lining up with TRBD2. This CDR3 contains 15 residues. Germline-derived CDR1 and CDR2 are SGHNT and YYREEE (reference sequence). Unmatched junction bases numbered 3, after V lost 4 bases and J lost 0 bases. The CDR3 DNA sequence: TGTGCCAGCAGCAGAACTAGCGGCTCCTACAATGAGCAGTTCTTC. This codes for CASSRTSGSYNEQFF.

This clone was recorded only once. The CDR3, as DNA: TGTGCCTGGAGCCGGGACCATACCCACGAGCAGTACTTC. Protein: CAWSRDHTHEQYF. The V gene is TRBV30, the J gene TRBJ2-7; possibly TRBD1 or TRBD2 for D (5 bases each). The length of the CDR3 is 13 residues. Trimming took off 3 bases at V and 5 bases at J, with 14 bases between the two ends. Germline CDR1 is GTSNPN and CDR2 is SVGIG (reference sequence).

This chain uses TRBV10-3 with TRBJ2-3; 7 positions match TRBD2. The V segment lost 2 bases and the J segment 1 base; nucleotides outside the gene matches: 6. The CDR3 is 16 residues long. Germline V gives CDR1 ENHRY, CDR2 SYGVKD. CDR3 bases: TGTGCCATCAGTGAGGCGAATAGCGGGCGCACAGATACGCAGTATTTT. Encoded protein: CAISEANSGRTDTQYF.

V usage is TRBV6-5 and J usage is TRBJ1-1, with D possibly being TRBD1 (5 bases). Germline CDR1 reads MNHEY; CDR2 reads SVGAGI. The length of the CDR3 is 16 residues. The germline V and J ends were trimmed by 2 bases and 4 bases, with 17 bases remaining between them. CDR3 protein: CASSYNWVGAPTEAFF. CDR3 nucleotides: TGTGCCAGCAGTTACAATTGGGTAGGGGCGCCCACTGAAGCTTTCTTT.

The chain recombines TRBV5-4 with TRBJ2-3; the D gene is possibly TRBD2 (6 bases). Trimming left V 2 bases short and J 1 base short, with 11 bases between. Germline CDR1 is SGHNT and CDR2 is YYREEE (reference sequence). This CDR3 contains 15 residues. Here the CDR3 DNA reads TGTGCCAGCAGCTTCGGGACGGGAGGCACAGATACGCAGTATTTT. The encoded protein is CASSFGTGGTDTQYF.